This TCR beta chain was sequenced in a study of human T cells and chemical hapten exposure. Described time point: patch test 2, 6 weeks after DPC sensitization. Sample treatment: therapeutic diphenylcyclopropenone sensitization with weekly scalp DPC. The library tagged each cDNA molecule with unique molecular identifiers. Each CDR3 protein is one row after TCRdb ran MiXCR on the RACE reads. Of more than 75,000 distinct CDR3 sequences listed, about a tenth are singletons. The germline gives CDR1 KGHSH, CDR2 LQKENI. The CDR3 contains 16 residues. Deletions cut 3 bases from V and 3 bases from J, with 17 bases between.

This clonotype originated in a woman in her twenties or thirties with alopecia areata. Some clones in this sample may be carry-over from other donors' samples. The chain couples TRBV18 to TRBJ1-2; D call uncertain. This sample comprised whole blood, obtained in connection with sensitization to the hapten diphenylcyclopropenone (DPC). The CDR3 sequence: CASSPLAGRMDYGYTF. Written as DNA, the CDR3 is TGTGCCAGCTCACCGCTGGCGGGAAGGATGGACTATGGCTACACCTTC.